A single TCR beta chain is shown here with its context. This sample is drawn from a study of blood T cell repertoires in COVID-19. Study-wide context: Both acute and convalescent COVID-19 samples were obtained from the United States, Italy and Spain.

Profiled with immunoSEQ multiplex PCR; TCRdb holds only in-frame clones, not every one. The table shows 150,000 to 200,000 clones, with roughly nine tenths occurring only once. The ends were cut back, 3 bases at V and 8 bases at J, with 19 bases in the middle. This CDR3 spans 16 amino acids. The germline V gene has CDR1 LGHDT and CDR2 YNNKEL (reference sequence). Specimen: peripheral blood. This clonotype originated in a man aged 65 to 79 with active or convalescent COVID-19. J is TRBJ2-2 and V is TRBV3-1 (or the pseudogene TRBV3-2); D might be TRBD2 (6 bases). CDR3 amino acids: CASSQLRGARGGELFF. The CDR3 DNA is TGTGCCAGCAGCCAGCTCCGGGGCGCCCGGGGGGGGGAGCTGTTTTTT.